Listed here are 26 T cell receptor beta chains from one sample, sequenced in a study of glioma-infiltrating T cells. TCR alpha and beta CDR3 regions were amplified from RNA using iRepertoire nested multiplex PCR. TCRdb used MiXCR to reprocess the multiplex PCR reads, holding one entry per CDR3 protein. The sample carries around 190,000 distinct CDR3 sequences, about 46% recorded once. The sequenced sample consisted of glioma tissue, nonneoplastic brain tissue, or PBMCs (not recorded which). All receptors come from a human donor with low-grade glioma or glioblastoma, undergoing nonglioma brain surgery, or in good health (not recorded which).

Points on this clonotype: A much bigger clone sits one base away, suggesting this may be a read error. The chain links TRBV20-1 to TRBJ2-7; D might be TRBD2 (5 bases). Trimming removed 2 bases from V and 6 bases from J, with 11 bases in between. CDR1 and CDR2 (germline): DFQATT, SNEGSKA (reference sequence). The CDR3 contains 12 residues. The CDR3 coding sequence is TGCAGTGCTAGATTCGAGGGATTCGAGCAGTACTTC. Its protein is CSARFEGFEQYF.

As concerns this clonotype: Given a much more abundant clone one base away, this may be a read error. J is TRBJ2-1 and V is TRBV28; possible D gene TRBD2, 6 bases. The end of the DNA is better explained by TRBJ2-7, so the J call may be wrong. Germline V gene sequence: CDR1 MDHEN, CDR2 SYDVKM. The length of the CDR3 is 14 residues. CDR3 in DNA: TGTGCCAGAAGTTTCCGGGGGAAGGGCTACGAGCAGTACTTC. Translated, it gives CARSFRGKGYEQYF.

This clonotype has ten or more counts. The chain employs TRBV20-1 and TRBJ2-7, with D maybe TRBD2 (5 bases). CDR1 and CDR2 (germline): DFQATT, SNEGSKA (reference sequence). The CDR3 has 15 amino acids. Trimming removed 0 bases at V and 6 bases at J, with 18 bases between. The CDR3: CSARDRLNSAAEQYF. The CDR3 DNA follows: TGCAGTGCTAGAGACAGACTGAACTCAGCGGCCGAGCAGTACTTC.

With regard to this clonotype: One base away lies a much larger clone, so this may be a sequencing read error. The rearrangement links TRBV28 to TRBJ2-7; 8 bases match TRBD1. CDR1 and CDR2 from the germline V gene are MDHEN and SYDVKM. Germline trimming cut 4 bases from V and 0 bases from J; bases unmatched to any gene: 5. The CDR3 sequence is 15 residues long. The CDR3 spells CASSSDRGISYEQYF. The CDR3 region has the DNA TGTGCCAGCAGTTCCGACAGGGGAATCTCCTACGAGCAGTACTTC.

This clonotype was picked up many times. Germline and junction disagree at one end, which may indicate a read error. This chain connects TRBV6-1 to TRBJ2-1; D may match TRBD1 or TRBD2 (5 bases each). This CDR3 is 16 amino acids long. The germline V gene encodes CDR1 MNHNS and CDR2 SASEGT. The CDR3 DNA reads as TGTGCCAGCAGTTCCCTTTACGGGGACGGGGCCAATGAGCGGTTCTTC. It yields the protein CASSSLYGDGANERFF.

This clonotype was counted between two and nine times. V gene TRBV5-1 combines with J gene TRBJ2-1; no definite D call. Germline assignment: CDR1 SGHRS and CDR2 YFSETQ. V lost 1 base, J lost 7 bases, and 6 bases lay in between. The CDR3 is 12 amino acids. CDR3 sequence: CASSLTVNEQFF. CDR3 in DNA: TGCGCCAGCAGCTTGACCGTGAATGAGCAGTTCTTC.

This chain uses TRBV20-1 with TRBJ1-5; TRBD1 is a possible D gene (5 bases). The length of the CDR3 is 14 residues. Between the trimmed V and J ends, which lost 3 bases and 12 bases, there was a span of 21 bases. Germline CDR1 DFQATT, CDR2 SNEGSKA (reference sequence). The CDR3 loop is CSASRRGKNKHQHF. The CDR3 bases are TGCAGTGCTAGTAGGAGGGGCAAGAATAAGCACCAGCATTTT.

This clonotype was seen ten or more times. An end of the junction differs from the germline gene, which may be a read error. This rearrangement joins TRBV3-1 to TRBJ1-1; D may be TRBD1 (6 bases). Germline V gives CDR1 LGHDT, CDR2 YNNKEL (reference sequence). CDR3 length: 12 residues. CDR3 sequence: CATRGVKTEAFF. In nucleotides, the CDR3 is TGTGCCACCAGGGGAGTGAAAACTGAAGCTTTCTTT.

This clonotype was observed at least ten times. The chain joins TRBV6-1 to TRBJ2-1; 7 bases fit TRBD2. Germline values: CDR1 MNHNS, CDR2 SASEGT. The CDR3 runs 17 residues. After removal of 6 bases from V and 5 bases from J, the junction contained 16 bases not matched to a gene. The CDR3 region has the DNA TGTGCCAGCAGGGGAGGGAAGGCGAGCGGGACTAACAATGAGCAGTTCTTC. Protein sequence: CASRGGKASGTNNEQFF.

This chain joins TRBV7-9 and TRBJ1-3; D call uncertain. The CDR3 has 13 amino acids. V gave up 2 bases and J gave up 3 bases, with 5 bases separating them. Germline V gene lookup returns CDR1 SEHNR and CDR2 FQNEAQ (reference sequence). This CDR3 is CASSLTCGNTIYF. Written as DNA, the CDR3 is TGTGCCAGCAGCTTAACTTGTGGAAACACCATATATTTT.

A single count supports this clonotype. The rearrangement uses TRBV27 and TRBJ1-5, with D unresolved. The germline V gene has CDR1 MNHEY and CDR2 SMNVEV (reference sequence). Trimming took 3 bases from V and 12 from J, leaving 15 bases between them. CDR3 length equals 13 residues. The CDR3 protein is CASSFRGDQYQHF. DNA for the CDR3: TGTGCCAGCAGTTTTCGGGGAGATCAGTACCAGCATTTT.

This clonotype has more than one count but fewer than ten. The V gene is TRBV29-1, the J gene TRBJ1-4; tentative D call: TRBD1 (5 bases). The CDR3 sequence is 11 residues long. V was clipped by 6 bases and J by 4 bases, with 6 bases between them. Germline lookup yields CDR1 SQVTM and CDR2 ANQGSEA. In DNA form, the CDR3 reads TGCAGCGTAGGGGATAATGAAAAACTGTTTTTT. Encoded protein: CSVGDNEKLFF.

This clonotype was seen repeatedly, ten times or more. This rearrangement joins TRBV20-1 to TRBJ2-1; D remains ambiguous. This CDR3 has 14 residues. V lost 6 bases and J 3 bases, leaving 15 bases between the germline ends. Germline-derived CDR1 and CDR2 are DFQATT and SNEGSKA (reference sequence). The CDR3 loop reads CSAAPPGDYNEQFF. CDR3 nucleotide sequence: TGCAGTGCAGCTCCCCCAGGCGACTACAATGAGCAGTTCTTC.

The chain employs TRBV18 and TRBJ2-3; perhaps TRBD1 as D (6 bases). Germline-derived CDR1 and CDR2 are KGHSH and LQKENI. V lost 3 bases to trimming and J lost 5 bases, with 15 bases between them. This CDR3 region has 15 residues. CDR3 sequence (DNA): TGTGCCAGCTCACCCACAAACAGGGCTGGAGATACGCAGTATTTT. Protein: CASSPTNRAGDTQYF.

As regards this clonotype: With a much larger clone just one base away, this may be a read error. V and J are TRBV6-1 and TRBJ2-2; possible D gene TRBD1, 5 bases. The germline V gene has CDR1 MNHNS and CDR2 SASEGT. This CDR3 has 15 residues. The DNA of the CDR3 is TGTGCCAGCATTGAATTGACAGCGAACACCGGGGAGCTGTTTTTT. It codes for CASIELTANTGELFF.

This chain links TRBV5-1 with TRBJ2-1; D is perhaps TRBD2 (6 bases). The V end was cut by 4 bases, the J end by 1 base, with 15 bases between. This CDR3 is built from 16 residues. From germline, CDR1 is SGHRS and CDR2 YFSETQ. CDR3 sequence (DNA): TGCGCCAGCAGCGCCCTAGGGGAGGTTTCCTACAATGAGCAGTTCTTC. Its translation is CASSALGEVSYNEQFF. The full variable domain, its missing parts supplied by reference TRBV5-1 and TRBJ2-1, is KAGVTQTPRYLIKTRGQQVTLSCSPISGHRSVSWYQQTPGQGLQFLFEYFSETQRNKGNFPGRFSGRQFSNSRSEMNVSTLELGDSALYLCASSALGEVSYNEQFFGPGTRLTVL.

The chain couples TRBV10-3 to TRBJ2-2; unclear D gene. Trimming pared 3 bases from V and 2 bases from J, leaving 7 bases between. The germline V gene has CDR1 ENHRY and CDR2 SYGVKD. The CDR3 extends over 14 amino acids. The CDR3 DNA sequence: TGTGCCATCAGTGAAAAAATTAACACCGGGGAGCTGTTTTTT. Protein product: CAISEKINTGELFF.

This clonotype was counted at least ten times. V gene TRBV20-1 combines with J gene TRBJ2-1, with 14 nucleotides matching TRBD2. Germline assignment: CDR1 DFQATT and CDR2 SNEGSKA (reference sequence). After removal of 5 bases from V and 3 bases from J, the junction contained 6 bases not matched to a gene. The length of the CDR3 is 16 residues. CDR3 nucleotides: TGCAGTGCTGTCGGGACTAGCGGGAGCCTCTACAATGAGCAGTTCTTC. This codes for CSAVGTSGSLYNEQFF.

This clonotype was seen many times. V usage is TRBV20-1 and J usage is TRBJ2-4, with D possibly matching TRBD1 (6 bases). The CDR3 contains 14 residues. CDR1 and CDR2 (germline): DFQATT, SNEGSKA (reference sequence). Trimming left V 0 bases short and J 6 bases short, with 12 bases between. CDR3 residues: CSARDGQLGNIQYF. The CDR3 bases are TGCAGTGCTAGAGACGGACAGCTCGGAAACATTCAGTACTTC.

The V gene is TRBV29-1, the J gene TRBJ1-5, with D tentatively TRBD1 (6 bases). The V gene lost 7 bases and the J gene lost 0 bases, with 13 bases spanning the gap. The CDR3 covers 14 residues. Germline lookup yields CDR1 SQVTM and CDR2 ANQGSEA. CDR3 sequence: CSGWTVDSNQPQHF. In nucleotides, the CDR3 is TGCAGCGGATGGACAGTGGATAGCAATCAGCCCCAGCATTTT.

This sequence joins TRBV29-1 and TRBJ1-3; the D gene is possibly TRBD1 (6 bases). This CDR3 contains 13 residues. V shed 3 bases and J shed 8 bases, with 14 bases lying between them. Germline assignment: CDR1 SQVTM and CDR2 ANQGSEA. DNA for the CDR3: TGCAGCGTTGACTCAGGGGACGGAGACACCATATATTTT. The encoded protein is CSVDSGDGDTIYF.

This clonotype was counted ten times or more. This chain connects TRBV20-1 to TRBJ2-7; TRBD1 matches at 7 bases. From germline, CDR1 is DFQATT and CDR2 SNEGSKA (reference sequence). There are 15 residues in the CDR3. The V segment lost 3 bases and the J segment 6 bases; nucleotides outside the gene matches: 14. The CDR3: CSASSRDRTTSEQYF. CDR3 in DNA: TGCAGTGCTAGTTCTCGGGACAGAACTACTTCCGAGCAGTACTTC.

This clonotype was counted at least ten times. This chain uses TRBV6-1 with TRBJ1-2; unclear D gene. Germline-derived CDR1 and CDR2 are MNHNS and SASEGT. The germline V and J ends were trimmed by 8 bases and 5 bases, with 9 bases remaining between them. This CDR3 has 11 amino acids. CDR3 sequence: CASVVGYGYTF. In DNA form, the CDR3 reads TGTGCCAGCGTAGTTGGATATGGCTACACCTTC.

This clonotype was seen repeatedly, ten times or more. The V gene is TRBV28, the J gene TRBJ2-3; TRBD2 matches 7 bases. Per the germline V gene, CDR1 is MDHEN and CDR2 is SYDVKM. The CDR3 sequence is 13 residues long. The ends lost 7 bases at V and 6 bases at J; junction bases unmatched: 7. Here the CDR3 DNA reads TGTGCCAGCACCCCGAGGACTAGTGATACGCAGTATTTT. Residues: CASTPRTSDTQYF. Filled out from reference TRBV28 and TRBJ2-3, the complete variable domain reads DVKVTQSSRYLVKRTGEKVFLECVQDMDHENMFWYRQDPGLGLRLIYFSYDVKMKEKGDIPEGYSVSREKKERFSLILESASTNQTSMYLCASTPRTSDTQYFGPGTRLTVL.

This clonotype came up a few times. The chain links TRBV18 to TRBJ2-7; 9 positions agree with TRBD1. Germline V gene lookup returns CDR1 KGHSH and CDR2 LQKENI. J lost 1 base, V lost 3 bases, and 4 bases had no gene match. The CDR3 is 15 amino acids. The CDR3 DNA reads TGTGCCAGCTCACCGCGGACAGGGGTATCCTACGAGCAGTACTTC. The encoded protein is CASSPRTGVSYEQYF. The entire variable domain, with the rest obtained from reference TRBV18 and TRBJ2-7, is as follows: NAGVMQNPRHLVRRRGQEARLRCSPMKGHSHVYWYRQLPEEGLKFMVYLQKENIIDESGMPKERFSAEFPKEGPSILRIQQVVRGDSAAYFCASSPRTGVSYEQYFGPGTRLTVT.

The chain links TRBV10-3 to TRBJ1-4; D gene ambiguous. The germline V gene has CDR1 ENHRY and CDR2 SYGVKD. Between the trimmed V and J ends, which lost 0 bases and 8 bases, there was a span of 16 bases. The CDR3 length is 16 residues. The CDR3 loop reads CAISESSGSLGEKLFF. CDR3 nucleotides: TGTGCCATCAGTGAGTCGAGTGGCAGCCTGGGGGAAAAACTGTTTTTT.